This T cell receptor beta chain was recovered during a study of response to subunit inactivated influenza vaccine. Study observations and caveats: With each seasonal influenza vaccination, the authors suggested, few new T cells are recruited.

TCRdb called the RT-PCR reads again in MiXCR, with one record for every CDR3 protein. The repertoire holds hundreds of thousands of distinct CDR3 sequences, roughly 12% seen once, with approximately 10% in the top ten. CDR3 length: 14 amino acids. Germline V lookup: CDR1 KGHSH, CDR2 LQKENI. Deletions cut 0 bases from V and 6 bases from J, with 9 bases between. In this sample, this clonotype turned up a few times. No antigen is known for it. These sequences were also reported in another study, on T cells expressing NK-cell markers. That study reports: UMIs accompanied the 5'RACE template switching by which TCR beta cDNA was made. Among the eight sequenced donors, seven tested HCMV-seropositive and one tested seronegative. Dominant NKG2C+ clonotypes were found to form roughly 1.0-7.5% of CD8+ T cells in more than five donors.

The chain carries TRBV18 and TRBJ1-5, with TRBD1 as a possible D gene (5 bases). Sequencing was performed on PBMCs from blood, taken on the day of vaccination. This sequence was found in a man over 45 who received an inactivated influenza vaccine. The CDR3 loop reads CASSPPGAGQPQHF. In nucleotides, the CDR3 is TGTGCCAGCTCACCACCCGGGGCGGGTCAGCCCCAGCATTTT.